These T cell receptor beta chains were read from a single sample in a study of blood T cells in healthy people across ages. One entry per CDR3 protein, called by TCRdb with MiXCR from the 5' RACE reads. The table includes roughly 2 million distinct CDR3 sequences, around half detected once. Sequenced sample: blood. Receptors originate from a woman aged 40 to 50 in good health. Each CDR3 is given with its conserved first and last residue. Fields, in order: CDR3 protein, CDR3 DNA, clone size, J gene, D gene, CDR3 length, V gene. The D gene is left open where the match is weak. Clone size is shown for a subset of rows, as once, few, many or a class of expanded clone.

CDR3: CASSQSKGTYNEQFF
DNA: TGCGCCAGCAGCCAATCTAAAGGGACCTACAATGAGCAGTTCTTC
size: -
J: TRBJ2-1
D: -
length: 15
V: TRBV4-1

CDR3: CASRPRESSYSEQFF
DNA: TGCGCCAGCAGACCCCGGGAATCTTCCTACAGTGAGCAGTTCTTC
size: -
J: TRBJ2-1
D: -
length: 15
V: TRBV5-1

CDR3: CSARDWGGADTQYF
DNA: TGCAGTGCTAGAGATTGGGGGGGGGCAGATACGCAGTATTTT
size: -
J: TRBJ2-3
D: TRBD2
length: 14
V: TRBV20-1

CDR3: CASSRPRTGSYGYTF
DNA: TGTGCCAGCAGTCGCCCGCGGACAGGGAGCTATGGCTACACCTTC
size: -
J: TRBJ1-2
D: TRBD1
length: 15
V: TRBV6-5

CDR3: CSVELTGRTEAFF
DNA: TGCAGCGTCGAATTGACAGGGCGCACTGAAGCTTTCTTT
size: -
J: TRBJ1-1
D: TRBD1
length: 13
V: TRBV29-1

CDR3: CASTTGATQYF
DNA: TGTGCCAGCACGACGGGGGCTACGCAGTATTTT
size: -
J: TRBJ2-3
D: -
length: 11
V: TRBV7-9

CDR3: CSARDSGTLNIQYF
DNA: TGCAGTGCTAGAGACTCCGGGACACTGAACATTCAGTACTTC
size: few
J: TRBJ2-4
D: -
length: 14
V: TRBV20-1

CDR3: CASRVPGQGLEQYF
DNA: TGTGCCAGCAGAGTCCCGGGACAGGGACTGGAGCAGTACTTC
size: few
J: TRBJ2-5
D: TRBD1
length: 14
V: TRBV6-5

CDR3: CASSLQGAGSYEQYF
DNA: TGTGCCAGCAGTTTACAGGGGGCGGGTTCCTACGAGCAGTACTTC
size: -
J: TRBJ2-7
D: TRBD1
length: 15
V: TRBV27

CDR3: CASRKDGDETQYF
DNA: TGTGCCAGTAGAAAGGACGGGGATGAGACCCAGTACTTC
size: -
J: TRBJ2-5
D: -
length: 13
V: TRBV19

CDR3: CAISEAGRPEETQYF
DNA: TGTGCCATCAGTGAGGCGGGCAGGCCCGAAGAGACCCAGTACTTC
size: once
J: TRBJ2-5
D: -
length: 15
V: TRBV10-3

CDR3: CASSPWSSLTDEQYF
DNA: TGCGCCAGCAGCCCTTGGTCCTCCCTTACGGACGAGCAGTACTTC
size: few
J: TRBJ2-7
D: -
length: 15
V: TRBV5-1

CDR3: CSVLLAGGTYEQYF
DNA: TGCAGCGTCCTACTAGCGGGGGGTACCTACGAGCAGTACTTC
size: few
J: TRBJ2-7
D: TRBD2
length: 14
V: TRBV29-1

CDR3: CASRTGTGSEKLFF
DNA: TGTGCCAGCAGGACCGGGACAGGGTCCGAAAAACTGTTTTTT
size: -
J: TRBJ1-4
D: TRBD1
length: 14
V: TRBV3-1

CDR3: CASSSRRGTVTDTQYF
DNA: TGTGCCAGCAGCTCCAGACGTGGGACTGTCACAGATACGCAGTATTTT
size: -
J: TRBJ2-3
D: -
length: 16
V: TRBV12-3/TRBV12-4

CDR3: CSSQGGGDGYTF
DNA: TGCAGCTCTCAAGGTGGAGGGGATGGCTACACCTTC
size: few
J: TRBJ1-2
D: -
length: 12
V: TRBV29-1

CDR3: CASSPPTGMSLDEQFF
DNA: TGTGCCAGCAGTCCCCCGACAGGGATGAGCCTCGATGAGCAGTTCTTC
size: -
J: TRBJ2-1
D: TRBD1
length: 16
V: TRBV12-3/TRBV12-4

CDR3: CASSLKGGGHNEQFF
DNA: TGTGCCAGCAGCTTAAAAGGCGGGGGGCACAATGAGCAGTTCTTC
size: few
J: TRBJ2-1
D: TRBD2
length: 15
V: TRBV7-3

CDR3: CASSLLRDTRFLYGYTF
DNA: TGTGCCAGCAGTTTATTAAGGGACACCCGTTTTCTCTATGGCTACACCTTC
size: -
J: TRBJ1-2
D: -
length: 17
V: TRBV12-3/TRBV12-4

CDR3: CASSPLVGQGALNTEAFF
DNA: TGTGCCAGCAGCCCCTTAGTGGGACAGGGGGCGCTGAACACTGAAGCTTTCTTT
size: -
J: TRBJ1-1
D: TRBD1
length: 18
V: TRBV7-9

CDR3: CASSQGGLNYEQYF
DNA: TGCGCCAGCAGCCAAGGAGGCCTAAACTACGAGCAGTACTTC
size: -
J: TRBJ2-7
D: -
length: 14
V: TRBV4-1

CDR3: CASSLSRGYEQYF
DNA: TGTGCCAGCAGTTTAAGCAGGGGCTACGAGCAGTACTTC
size: many
J: TRBJ2-7
D: -
length: 13
V: TRBV27

CDR3: CASQETGGETQYF
DNA: TGTGCCAGCCAAGAAACGGGGGGAGAGACCCAGTACTTC
size: few
J: TRBJ2-5
D: TRBD2
length: 13
V: TRBV6-5

CDR3: CASSSWTGALYGYTF
DNA: TGTGCCAGCAGTTCCTGGACAGGGGCCCTATATGGCTACACCTTC
size: -
J: TRBJ1-2
D: TRBD1
length: 15
V: TRBV27

CDR3: CASSLPGLVEQETQYF
DNA: TGTGCCAGCAGTTTACCGGGACTAGTGGAACAAGAGACCCAGTACTTC
size: -
J: TRBJ2-5
D: TRBD2
length: 16
V: TRBV28

CDR3: CATSPAGRYNEQFF
DNA: TGCGCCACCAGTCCTGCGGGGAGGTACAATGAGCAGTTCTTC
size: -
J: TRBJ2-1
D: -
length: 14
V: TRBV5-1

CDR3: CASSSWDGQKPLHF
DNA: TGTGCCAGCAGCAGCTGGGACGGACAGAAGCCCCTCCACTTT
size: -
J: TRBJ1-6
D: -
length: 14
V: TRBV9

CDR3: CASSPQKVGTYEQYF
DNA: TGTGCCAGCAGCCCACAGAAAGTCGGTACCTACGAGCAGTACTTC
size: few
J: TRBJ2-7
D: -
length: 15
V: TRBV7-6

CDR3: CATSRDLRTESSYNSPLHF
DNA: TGTGCCACCAGCAGAGATTTGAGAACAGAGAGCTCCTATAATTCACCCCTCCACTTT
size: -
J: TRBJ1-6
D: -
length: 19
V: TRBV15

CDR3: CASSQVEGRNEQFF
DNA: TGCGCCAGCAGCCAAGTCGAGGGGAGGAATGAGCAGTTCTTC
size: few
J: TRBJ2-1
D: -
length: 14
V: TRBV4-3

CDR3: CAISESESLGNSPLHF
DNA: TGTGCCATCAGTGAGTCGGAGAGTTTGGGTAATTCACCCCTCCACTTT
size: -
J: TRBJ1-6
D: -
length: 16
V: TRBV10-3

CDR3: CASSFYGTGWQEAQYF
DNA: TGTGCCAGCAGTTTTTACGGGACAGGTTGGCAAGAGGCCCAGTACTTC
size: -
J: TRBJ2-5
D: TRBD1
length: 16
V: TRBV6-6

CDR3: CAISEQGGYSNEQFF
DNA: TGTGCCATCAGTGAACAGGGGGGTTATAGTAATGAGCAGTTCTTC
size: few
J: TRBJ2-1
D: TRBD1
length: 15
V: TRBV10-3

CDR3: CASSQDLGMNYGYTF
DNA: TGCGCCAGCAGCCAAGACCTAGGGATGAACTATGGCTACACCTTC
size: -
J: TRBJ1-2
D: -
length: 15
V: TRBV4-3

CDR3: CASSLVGQGATSPLHF
DNA: TGCGCCAGCAGCTTGGTAGGACAGGGGGCAACTTCACCCCTCCACTTT
size: -
J: TRBJ1-6
D: TRBD1
length: 16
V: TRBV5-1

CDR3: CASNRGHSYSPLHF
DNA: TGTGCCAGCAATAGGGGGCATTCTTATTCACCCCTCCACTTT
size: -
J: TRBJ1-6
D: TRBD1
length: 14
V: TRBV2

CDR3: CSARIAGAEETRYF
DNA: TGCAGTGCTAGAATAGCGGGGGCTGAGGAGACCCGGTACTTC
size: -
J: TRBJ2-7
D: TRBD2
length: 14
V: TRBV20-1

CDR3: CASSLAPGLTYEQYF
DNA: TGTGCCAGCAGCTTAGCCCCCGGACTGACCTACGAGCAGTACTTC
size: -
J: TRBJ2-7
D: -
length: 15
V: TRBV7-6

CDR3: CASSTSGQGSETQYF
DNA: TGTGCCAGCAGCACCTCTGGACAGGGATCAGAGACCCAGTACTTC
size: few
J: TRBJ2-5
D: TRBD1
length: 15
V: TRBV7-2

CDR3: CASSLGLAAVYQETQYF
DNA: TGTGCCAGCAGTTTAGGACTAGCGGCAGTGTACCAAGAGACCCAGTACTTC
size: -
J: TRBJ2-5
D: TRBD2
length: 17
V: TRBV28

CDR3: CASSFGDSGANVLTF
DNA: TGCGCCAGCAGCTTCGGGGACTCTGGGGCCAACGTCCTGACTTTC
size: many
J: TRBJ2-6
D: -
length: 15
V: TRBV5-1

CDR3: CSARANLEQYF
DNA: TGCAGCGCCCGGGCTAATCTCGAGCAGTACTTC
size: once
J: TRBJ2-7
D: -
length: 11
V: TRBV29-1

CDR3: CASSREKDTQYF
DNA: TGTGCCAGCAGCCGCGAAAAAGATACGCAGTATTTT
size: few
J: TRBJ2-3
D: -
length: 12
V: TRBV6-2/TRBV6-3

CDR3: CASSLISQGGYNEQFF
DNA: TGTGCCAGCAGCTTAATTAGCCAGGGGGGCTACAATGAGCAGTTCTTC
size: -
J: TRBJ2-1
D: -
length: 16
V: TRBV6-5

CDR3: CSVERGGPTDTQYF
DNA: TGCAGCGTTGAACGCGGGGGGCCCACAGATACGCAGTATTTT
size: -
J: TRBJ2-3
D: TRBD2
length: 14
V: TRBV29-1

CDR3: CASSPRLGRGADTQYF
DNA: TGTGCCAGCAGCCCCCGATTGGGTAGAGGCGCAGATACGCAGTATTTT
size: -
J: TRBJ2-3
D: -
length: 16
V: TRBV6-2/TRBV6-3

CDR3: CAREGRIEPNYGYTF
DNA: TGTGCCAGGGAAGGACGGATCGAACCCAACTATGGCTACACCTTC
size: -
J: TRBJ1-2
D: -
length: 15
V: TRBV27

CDR3: CASTLLEGYNEQFF
DNA: TGTGCCAGCACTCTTCTTGAAGGCTACAATGAGCAGTTCTTC
size: -
J: TRBJ2-1
D: -
length: 14
V: TRBV6-2/TRBV6-3

CDR3: CASSQEIGVRTQYF
DNA: TGTGCCAGCAGCCAAGAGATCGGGGTTAGGACCCAGTACTTC
size: -
J: TRBJ2-5
D: -
length: 14
V: TRBV3-1

CDR3: CASSVRGGTSGVSYNEQFF
DNA: TGTGCCAGCAGCGTAAGAGGGGGGACTAGCGGGGTTTCCTACAATGAGCAGTTCTTC
size: -
J: TRBJ2-1
D: TRBD2
length: 19
V: TRBV9

CDR3: CSARVTRDLDTQYF
DNA: TGCAGTGCTAGAGTTACTCGCGACTTAGATACGCAGTATTTT
size: -
J: TRBJ2-3
D: -
length: 14
V: TRBV20-1

CDR3: CSSGISGTQYF
DNA: TGCAGCTCAGGGATCTCCGGGACCCAGTACTTC
size: once
J: TRBJ2-5
D: -
length: 11
V: TRBV29-1